This T cell receptor (beta chain) was sequenced for a study of blood T cells in healthy people across ages. Findings and limits, study-wide: Bulk PBMC profiling left naive and antigen-experienced comparisons inconclusive. Estimates drawn from one million T cells were deemed to understate diversity.

Per-sample PBMC isolation yielded at least 6 million cells. A sample-barcoded 5' primer and a J-beta primer mix were used in a second PCR of about 7 to 12 cycles. Sequencing of every sample gave 3 million or more CDR3-containing paired-end reads. TCRdb passed the 5' RACE reads through MiXCR, listing each CDR3 protein once. The table includes hundreds of thousands of distinct CDR3 sequences, 40% to 45% detected once. This clonotype appeared a few times. The target antigen is unknown. This receptor was obtained from a man aged 80 or over in good health. The sample comprised blood.

The chain's CDR3 is CASSAKRALSYEQYF. The CDR3 DNA is TGTGCCAGCAGTGCGAAGCGGGCCCTTTCCTACGAGCAGTACTTC. The chain has TRBV28 and TRBJ2-7, with D perhaps matching TRBD2 (6 bases). This CDR3 region has 15 residues. Per the germline V gene, CDR1 is MDHEN and CDR2 is SYDVKM. Trimming pared 5 bases from V and 1 base from J, leaving 15 bases between.